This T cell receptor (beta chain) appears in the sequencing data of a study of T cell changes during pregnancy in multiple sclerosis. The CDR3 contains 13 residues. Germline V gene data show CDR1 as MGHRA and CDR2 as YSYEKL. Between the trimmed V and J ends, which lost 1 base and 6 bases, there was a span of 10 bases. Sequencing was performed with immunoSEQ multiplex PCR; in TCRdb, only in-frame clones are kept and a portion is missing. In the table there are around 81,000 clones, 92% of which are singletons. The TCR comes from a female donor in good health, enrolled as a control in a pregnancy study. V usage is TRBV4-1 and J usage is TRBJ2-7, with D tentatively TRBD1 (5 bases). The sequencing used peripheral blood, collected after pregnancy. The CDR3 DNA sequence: TGCGCCAGCAGCCAAGGGGGCGTCGGCGAGCAGTACTTC. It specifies CASSQGGVGEQYF.